These 8 T cell receptor beta chains share one sample of origin, sequenced in a study of CXCR3-negative and CXCR3-positive naive CD8 T cells. Through 5' RACE with UMI labels, the TRB cDNA libraries were prepared. No DNA is given; TCRdb re-called the 5' RACE reads and lists each CDR3 protein once. The sample table sets out 150,000 to 180,000 distinct CDR3 sequences. These receptors have no identified antigens. Overall study findings and caveats: Comparison of naive cells showed more hydrophobic TRB CDR3s in CXCR3-positive than in CXCR3-negative naive cells.

Input material: naive CXCR3+ CD8+ T cells from blood. Indicated subset: CD45RO-CCR7+CD27+CD95- naive CD8+ T cells expressing CXCR3 (TNR3+). These receptors all stem from a human donor in good health. Some clones in this sample may be carry-over from other donors' samples.

The V call is TRBV29-1, the J call TRBJ2-7; TCRdb reports TRBD1, a call that lacks DNA to check it against. Looked up from germline, CDR1 is SQVTM and CDR2 is ANQGSEA. CDR3 size: 14 residues. Here the CDR3 reads CSVDARGYSYEQYF.

The genes are TRBV5-4 and TRBJ2-3; without DNA, the TCRdb call of TRBD2 cannot be checked. CDR3 size: 16 residues. Germline V gene data show CDR1 as SGHNT and CDR2 as YYREEE (reference sequence). CDR3 sequence reads: CASSSGTSVFTDTQYF.

The V call is TRBV12-3 or TRBV12-4, the J call TRBJ2-1. The CDR3 extends over 13 amino acids. CDR3 loop: CASSWQNYNEQFF.

The V gene is TRBV12-3 or TRBV12-4, the J gene TRBJ2-7; TCRdb's D gene call, TRBD1, goes unchecked for lack of DNA. The CDR3 sequence is 15 residues long. CDR3 in amino acids: CASSDARDRAYEQYF.

The chain has TRBV12-3 or TRBV12-4 and TRBJ2-3. The CDR3 extends over 13 amino acids. This CDR3 reads CASSLADRDTQYF.

This rearrangement joins TRBV29-1 to TRBJ2-7; the TCRdb D gene call, TRBD1, has no DNA to confirm it. CDR1 SQVTM and CDR2 ANQGSEA come from the germline V gene. The CDR3 loop spans 13 amino acids. The CDR3 sequence: CSVESGTSYEQYF.

V is TRBV29-1 and J is TRBJ2-5. The germline V gene encodes CDR1 SQVTM and CDR2 ANQGSEA. This CDR3 comprises 14 residues. CDR3 region: CSVEFAGYQETQYF.

The rearrangement links TRBV4-1 to TRBJ2-2. The CDR3 loop spans 16 amino acids. Per germline, CDR1 MGHRA and CDR2 YSYEKL. CDR3 residues: CASSQVHGVSTGELFF.